This TCR beta chain was sequenced in a study of blood T cell repertoires in COVID-19. Study context: There were acute and convalescent COVID-19 samples, and they came from the United States, Italy and Spain. Nucleic acid was either cDNA or gDNA, and it came from T cells, B-cell-depleted T cells, or PBMCs.

In the original analysis: Reference gene primers were amplified, and this amplification served to estimate nucleated cell counts. Measured with immunoSEQ multiplex PCR; TCRdb has only the in-frame clones, and not every one. V, J and clone size are taken as reported in that table, and D and trimming were inferred from the DNA itself. The data hold 75,000 to 100,000 clones, with roughly 84% observed a single time. Material for sequencing was peripheral blood. This TCR was sampled from a woman aged 80 or over with acute or convalescent COVID-19.

CDR3 residues: CASSWDRVPNQPQHF. In DNA form, the CDR3 reads TGTGCCAGTAGCTGGGACAGGGTCCCCAATCAGCCCCAGCATTTT. The J gene is TRBJ1-5, the V gene TRBV19; TRBD1 matches 9 bases. CDR1 is LNHDA and CDR2 is SQIVND in the germline V gene (reference sequence). CDR3 length equals 15 residues. Trimming cost V 6 bases and J 3 bases; bases outside gene matches: 6.